These T cell receptor beta chains were read from a single sample in a study of neurological immune-mediated disorders. MiXCR was run by TCRdb on the 5' RACE reads, yielding one entry per CDR3 protein. The table records about 66,000 distinct CDR3 sequences, less than 5.5% of them present only once. Sequences were obtained from PBMCs. These TCRs come from a man aged 25 to 40 with multiple sclerosis. The CDR3 runs from the conserved cysteine through the conserved F or W. D genes are given only for firm matches. Clone size is shown for a subset of rows, as once, few, many or a class of expanded clone.

>-|many|TRBJ1-2|TRBV6-5
CASLSNYGYTF
TGTGCCAGCCTTTCTAACTATGGCTACACCTTC
>-|many|TRBJ2-1|TRBV5-6
CASSFTPEAGEQFF
TGTGCCAGCAGCTTCACCCCGGAAGCGGGTGAGCAGTTCTTC
>-|-|TRBJ1-4|TRBV10-2
CATGKRNEKLFF
TGCGCCACGGGAAAGAGGAATGAAAAACTGTTTTTT
>-|many|TRBJ1-5|TRBV12-3/TRBV12-4
CASTSDGLGGNQPQHF
TGTGCCAGCACTTCGGACGGACTTGGGGGCAATCAGCCCCAGCATTTT
>-|-|TRBJ1-1|TRBV5-1
CASSLDLPMNTEAFF
TGCGCCAGCAGCTTGGACCTTCCTATGAACACTGAAGCTTTCTTT
>TRBD1|-|TRBJ1-1|TRBV30
CAWSEGATEAFF
TGTGCCTGGAGTGAGGGGGCCACTGAAGCTTTCTTT
>TRBD1|many|TRBJ1-1|TRBV20-1
CSARGTSRGLTEAFF
TGCAGTGCTAGAGGGACCTCAAGGGGGCTCACTGAAGCTTTCTTT
>TRBD1|few|TRBJ1-2|TRBV5-1
CASSLGQGARVPLGYTF
TGCGCCAGCAGCTTGGGGCAGGGGGCGCGTGTTCCGCTCGGCTACACCTTC
>TRBD1|many|TRBJ1-2|TRBV20-1
CSARGTGIYGYTF
TGCAGTGCTAGAGGGACAGGTATCTATGGCTACACCTTC
>-|-|TRBJ1-1|TRBV20-1
CSARERGRQNTEAFF
TGCAGTGCTAGAGAGCGGGGCAGGCAGAACACTGAAGCTTTCTTT
>TRBD1|many|TRBJ2-1|TRBV24-1
CATSFPGQGSEQFF
TGTGCCACCAGTTTCCCGGGACAGGGTAGTGAGCAGTTCTTC
>-|many|TRBJ2-3|TRBV7-9
CASSLGVSYTDTQYF
TGTGCCAGCAGCTTAGGGGTCTCCTACACAGATACGCAGTATTTT
>-|many|TRBJ2-5|TRBV3-1
CASSHLDSALYF
TGTGCCAGCAGCCACCTAGACAGCGCGCTGTACTTC